The 8 T cell receptor beta chains listed next were all sequenced from one sample in a study of breast tumors, draining lymph nodes, adjacent tissues. TCRdb used MiXCR to reprocess the multiplex PCR reads, holding one entry per CDR3 protein. The sample holds about 300,000 distinct CDR3 sequences, more than 30% seen once. Samples came from axillary lymph nodes draining the breast cancer. Sequencing input: axillary lymph node tissue. The receptors derive from a female donor with breast cancer. Some clones in this sample may be carry-over from other donors' samples.

This clonotype was recorded at least ten times. The V gene is TRBV19, the J gene TRBJ1-5, with D perhaps TRBD1 (6 bases). V gave up 4 bases and J gave up 0 bases, with 19 bases separating them. CDR1 is LNHDA and CDR2 is SQIVND in the germline V gene (reference sequence). The length of the CDR3 is 18 residues. DNA of the CDR3: TGTGCCAGTAGTACACAGGGTTGGCGACCCAATAGCAATCAGCCCCAGCATTTT. It specifies CASSTQGWRPNSNQPQHF.

CDR3 DNA: TGTGCCAGCTCACGAAGTCAGGTCAAACCTTCACCCCTCCACTTT. Translating it yields CASSRSQVKPSPLHF. This chain connects TRBV18 to TRBJ1-6; the D is unclear. The germline gives CDR1 KGHSH, CDR2 LQKENI. The CDR3 contains 15 residues. V dropped 4 bases and J dropped 9 bases, with 16 bases sitting between them.

The chain recombines TRBV5-7 with TRBJ2-5; TRBD1 matches at 7 bases. TRBV5-7 is labeled an ORF, and its function is uncertain. J lost 4 bases, V lost 4 bases, and 10 bases had no gene match. The CDR3 has 15 amino acids. The CDR3 protein is CASSNHRGVRETQYF. DNA for the CDR3: TGTGCCAGCAGCAATCACAGGGGAGTACGAGAGACCCAGTACTTC.

This clonotype was counted many times. The rearrangement joins TRBV10-3 to TRBJ1-2; no definite D call. CDR1 is ENHRY, CDR2 SYGVKD, per germline. Trimming left V 5 bases short and J 5 bases short, with 9 bases between. The CDR3 has 12 residues. The CDR3 sequence is CAISRSTYGYTF. The CDR3 DNA follows: TGTGCCATCAGTAGATCAACGTATGGCTACACCTTC.

This clonotype was seen at least ten times. As DNA, the CDR3 is TGCAGTGCTAGAACTTTCGACGGGAGTAGCTCCTACGAGCAGTACTTC. It yields the protein CSARTFDGSSSYEQYF. This chain links TRBV20-1 with TRBJ2-7; possibly TRBD2 for D (6 bases). CDR1 is DFQATT and CDR2 is SNEGSKA in the germline V gene (reference sequence). V lost 2 bases, J lost 0 bases, and 17 bases lay in between. This CDR3 contains 16 residues.

This clonotype was picked up many times. The chain combines TRBV24-1 with TRBJ2-5; D is unclear. Germline CDR1 KGHDR, CDR2 SFDVKD. Trimming stripped 9 bases from V and 2 bases from J, with 15 bases between. The CDR3 consists of 14 residues. In DNA, the CDR3 is TGTGCCACCGGCTTTACGGGCGGTCAAGAGACCCAGTACTTC. Translating gives CATGFTGGQETQYF.

A word on this clonotype: A read error is possible here, since a much larger clone lies one base away. The V gene is TRBV6-2 or TRBV6-3, the J gene TRBJ1-3; D uncertain. This CDR3 has 16 amino acids. Germline values: CDR1 MNHEY, CDR2 SVGEGT. CDR3 region: CASSKPDRNSGNTVYF. DNA of the CDR3: TGTGCCAGCAGTAAACCGGACCGCAACTCTGGAAACACCGTATATTTT.

Many counts were recorded for this clonotype. This chain links TRBV10-1 with TRBJ2-2; D is ambiguous. The CDR3 length is 15 residues. Trimming took 2 bases from V and 4 from J, leaving 11 bases between them. The germline CDR1 and CDR2 sequences are WNHNN and SYGVQD (reference sequence). The CDR3 sequence: CASSENPASTGELFF. DNA of the CDR3: TGCGCCAGCAGTGAGAACCCCGCGAGCACCGGGGAGCTGTTTTTT.